This paragraph reports one T cell receptor (beta chain). Antigen unknown. The record originates from a study of T-cell reconstitution after alpha-beta-depleted transplantation in children. Germline values: CDR1 SGDLS, CDR2 YYNGEE. The CDR3 spans 15 residues. The ends lost 3 bases at V and 1 base at J; junction bases unmatched: 4. Unique molecular identifiers tagged the TCRbeta library. Using its own MiXCR run on the PCR reads, TCRdb lists one record per CDR3 protein. This table has around 420,000 distinct CDR3 sequences, around 16% appearing once. Study conclusions and caveats: Several hundred rapidly expanded clones from non-depleted graft cells reportedly supplied alpha-beta T cells about two months post-transplant.

The chain links TRBV9 to TRBJ2-3; 8 bases fit TRBD2. Material: PBMCs, mostly from graft donor cells, obtained 360 days after TCRalphabeta/CD19-depleted stem cell transplant. This clonotype originated in a boy younger than two who had a stem cell transplant for Wiskott-Aldrich syndrome, so the T cells may come from the graft donor. The CDR3 DNA reads TGTGCCAGCAGCGCGCGGGAGGTGGGCACAGATACGCAGTATTTT. Translated, it gives CASSAREVGTDTQYF.